This T cell receptor (beta chain) stems from a study of T cell responses to AZD1222 COVID-19 vaccine listed by TCRdb under 2021. Study-wide context: TCR sequencing was performed for 230 to 250 trial participants, of whom roughly 200 were given two doses of AZD1222 and around 25 were given two doses of MenACWY control vaccine. Enrollment into the trials was organized by age into subgroups of 18-55, 56-69 and 70-plus years, and those subgroups contained roughly 150, 30 and 60 TCR-sequenced participants, respectively. Overall study outcomes, separate from this receptor: The vaccine-associated CD4 TCRs covered the entire spike protein, and the dominant responses fell in regions 160-218 and 743-854. Most participants were white British and females outnumbered males, and the authors suggested that clonal diversity may have been underestimated. Only five to seven AZD1222 recipients were SARS-CoV-2 seropositive at baseline, limiting conclusions about previously exposed vaccinees. In the small 56-69-year group, the increase in depth fell short of significance, most likely because of low power. A significant rise in spike-specific TCR breadth and depth was observed after two AZD1222 doses relative to day 0 and relative to MenACWY recipients. Because no samples from the day 14 peak response were available, repertoires could be characterized only after the peak T cell response. Nearly half of unique spike-specific TCRs reportedly recognized epitopes outside regions mutated in the B.1.351 and B.1.1.7 variants.

The CDR3 regions of human TCRbeta chains were analyzed by immunosequencing. In the original analysis: Repertoire TCRs were checked for matches against a reference library of SARS-CoV-2-specific TCRs that had been generated using the MIRA antigen-specificity platform. Breadth was defined as the fraction of unique TCRs that were SARS-CoV-2-associated, and depth was defined as the fraction of total T cells that were SARS-CoV-2-associated. Using the MIRA data, each spike-specific TCR was mapped to the spike region that the TCR reacts to and placed in a CD4 or CD8 class. Log10-transformed breadth and depth values were compared by one-way ANOVA with Sidak's multiple comparisons tests. TCRdb took this table from immuneACCESS and kept in-frame rearrangements with V and J called. Such tables lack part of the clones; where checked against another copy, unresolved V genes explain under half of the gap, and the rest is unexplained. The DNA gave D and trimming, while V, J and clone size come from that table. The sample table shows about 150,000 clones, and about 91% are seen once. 3% to 3.5% of the sample is in the top ten clones.

Sample time point, as interpreted from the label and publication: baseline before first vaccination. The sample's treatment or condition, from its label and the paper: meningococcal conjugate vaccine given as trial control. Vaccinee samples were obtained from the UK trials COV001 and COV002, which included a single-blind randomized controlled phase 2/3 trial of AZD1222 (ChAdOx1 nCoV-19) in healthy adults. For TCRbeta chain sequencing, PBMC samples were collected from trial participants at day 0 and at day 28 after the second dose. The germline V gene encodes CDR1 MGHDK and CDR2 SYGVNS. The junction carries 13 bases between V and J, which are trimmed by 5 bases and 6 bases respectively. The CDR3 numbers 13 residues from cysteine through phenylalanine. Only CDR3 DNA is held: 39 bases, read in frame from base 1. Concerning this clone itself: The antigen it binds to is not known. Per-base qualities were not stored, and no clone one base away is much larger.

Here the chain combines TRBV25-1 and TRBJ1-2; the D gene remains uncertain. The starting material was peripheral blood, obtained on day 0 of MenACWY control vaccination. This receptor was obtained from an adult in good health. This receptor has the CDR3 CASSLFGQDGYTF. The nucleotide sequence is given as TGTGCCAGCAGTTTATTTGGTCAGGATGGCTACACCTTC.